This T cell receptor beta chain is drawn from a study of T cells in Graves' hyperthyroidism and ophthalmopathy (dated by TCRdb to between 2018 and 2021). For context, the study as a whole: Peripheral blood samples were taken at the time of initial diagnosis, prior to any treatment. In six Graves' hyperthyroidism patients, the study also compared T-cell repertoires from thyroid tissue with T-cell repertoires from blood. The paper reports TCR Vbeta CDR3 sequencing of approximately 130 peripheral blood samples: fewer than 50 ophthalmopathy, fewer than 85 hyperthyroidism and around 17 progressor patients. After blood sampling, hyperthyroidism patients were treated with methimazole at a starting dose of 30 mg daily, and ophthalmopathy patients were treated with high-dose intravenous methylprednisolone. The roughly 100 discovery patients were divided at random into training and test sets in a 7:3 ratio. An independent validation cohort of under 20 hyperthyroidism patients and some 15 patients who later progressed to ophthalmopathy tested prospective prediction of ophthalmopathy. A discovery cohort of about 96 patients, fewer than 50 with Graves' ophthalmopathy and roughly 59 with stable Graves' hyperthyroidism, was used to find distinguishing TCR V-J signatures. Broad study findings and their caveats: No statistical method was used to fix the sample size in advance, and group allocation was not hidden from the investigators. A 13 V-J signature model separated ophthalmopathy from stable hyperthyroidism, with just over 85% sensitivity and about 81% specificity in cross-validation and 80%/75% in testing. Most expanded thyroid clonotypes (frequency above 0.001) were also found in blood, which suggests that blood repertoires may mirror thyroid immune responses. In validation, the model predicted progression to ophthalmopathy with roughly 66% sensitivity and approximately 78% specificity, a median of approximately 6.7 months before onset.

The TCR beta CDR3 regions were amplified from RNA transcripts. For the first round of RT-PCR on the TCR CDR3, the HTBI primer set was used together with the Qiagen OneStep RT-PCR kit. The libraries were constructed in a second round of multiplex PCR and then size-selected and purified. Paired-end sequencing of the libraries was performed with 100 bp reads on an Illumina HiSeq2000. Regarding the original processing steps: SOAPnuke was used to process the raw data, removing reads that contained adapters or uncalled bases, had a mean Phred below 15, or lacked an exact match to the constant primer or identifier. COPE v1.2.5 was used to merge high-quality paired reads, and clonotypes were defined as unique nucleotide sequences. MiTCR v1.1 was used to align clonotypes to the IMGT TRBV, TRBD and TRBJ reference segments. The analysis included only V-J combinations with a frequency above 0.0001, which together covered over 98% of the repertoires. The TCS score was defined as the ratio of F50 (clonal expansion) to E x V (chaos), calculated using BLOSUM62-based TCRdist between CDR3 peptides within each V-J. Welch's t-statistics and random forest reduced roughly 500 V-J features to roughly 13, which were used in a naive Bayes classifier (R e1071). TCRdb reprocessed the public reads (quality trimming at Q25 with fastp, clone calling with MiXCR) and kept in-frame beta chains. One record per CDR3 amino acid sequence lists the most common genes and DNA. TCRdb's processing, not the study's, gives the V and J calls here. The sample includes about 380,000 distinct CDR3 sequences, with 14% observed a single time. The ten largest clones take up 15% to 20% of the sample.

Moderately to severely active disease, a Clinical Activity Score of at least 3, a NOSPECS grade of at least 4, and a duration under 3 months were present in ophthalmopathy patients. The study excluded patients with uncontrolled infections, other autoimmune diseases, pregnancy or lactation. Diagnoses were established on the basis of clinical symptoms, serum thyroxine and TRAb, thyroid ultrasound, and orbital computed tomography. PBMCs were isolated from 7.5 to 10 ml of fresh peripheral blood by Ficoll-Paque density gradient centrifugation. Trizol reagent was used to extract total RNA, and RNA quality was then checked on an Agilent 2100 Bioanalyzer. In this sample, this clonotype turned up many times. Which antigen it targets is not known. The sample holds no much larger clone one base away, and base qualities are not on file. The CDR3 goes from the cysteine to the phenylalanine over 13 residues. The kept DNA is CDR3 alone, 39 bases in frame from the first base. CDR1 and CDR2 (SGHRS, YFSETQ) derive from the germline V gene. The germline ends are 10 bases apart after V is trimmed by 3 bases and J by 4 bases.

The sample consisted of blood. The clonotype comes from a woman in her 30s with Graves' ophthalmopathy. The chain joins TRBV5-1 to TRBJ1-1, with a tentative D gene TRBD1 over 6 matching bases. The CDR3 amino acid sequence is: CASSYREGTEAFF. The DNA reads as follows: TGCGCCAGCAGCTACAGGGAGGGCACTGAAGCTTTCTTT.